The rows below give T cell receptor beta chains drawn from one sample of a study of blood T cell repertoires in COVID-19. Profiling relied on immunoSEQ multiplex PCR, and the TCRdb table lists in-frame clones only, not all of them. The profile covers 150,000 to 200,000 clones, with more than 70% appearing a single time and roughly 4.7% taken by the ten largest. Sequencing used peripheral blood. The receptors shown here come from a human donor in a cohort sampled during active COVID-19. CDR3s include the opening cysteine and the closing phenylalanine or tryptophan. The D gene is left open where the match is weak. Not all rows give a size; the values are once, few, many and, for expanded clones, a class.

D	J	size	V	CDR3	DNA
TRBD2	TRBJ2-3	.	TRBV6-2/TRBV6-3	CASSLTSGTDTQYF	TGTGCCAGCAGCCTGACTAGCGGAACAGATACGCAGTATTTT
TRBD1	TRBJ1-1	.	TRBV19	CASSWGTGWARGIMNTEAFF	TGTGCCAGTAGTTGGGGGACAGGGTGGGCGCGCGGCATTATGAACACTGAAGCTTTCTTT
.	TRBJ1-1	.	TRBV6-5	CASSSTYSTEAFF	TGTGCCAGCAGTTCAACCTATAGCACTGAAGCTTTCTTT
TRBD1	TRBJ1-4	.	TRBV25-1	CASSDSTGPGEKLFF	TGTGCCAGCAGTGATTCGACAGGGCCGGGTGAAAAACTGTTTTTT
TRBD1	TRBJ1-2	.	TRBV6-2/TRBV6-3	CASSYPQGLYGYTF	TGTGCCAGCAGTTACCCACAGGGGTTATATGGCTACACCTTC
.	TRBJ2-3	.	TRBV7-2	CASSPQLGRDTQYF	TGTGCCAGCAGCCCCCAACTAGGGCGAGATACGCAGTATTTT
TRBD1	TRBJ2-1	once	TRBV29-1	CSVVGGGTGIYYEQFF	TGCAGCGTTGTTGGAGGCGGGACAGGGATTTATTATGAGCAGTTCTTC
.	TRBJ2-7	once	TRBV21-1	CASSISYEQYF	TGTGCCAGCAGTATCTCCTACGAGCAGTACTTC
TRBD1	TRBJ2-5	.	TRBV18	CASSPGTERWRETQYF	TGTGCCAGCTCACCAGGGACAGAACGCTGGCGGGAGACCCAGTACTTC
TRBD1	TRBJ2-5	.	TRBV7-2	CASSSGQALETQYF	TGTGCCAGCAGCTCGGGACAGGCCTTGGAGACCCAGTACTTC
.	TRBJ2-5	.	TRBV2	CASSDALSPRGETQYF	TGTGCCAGCAGTGACGCCCTTAGCCCGCGAGGGGAGACCCAGTACTTC
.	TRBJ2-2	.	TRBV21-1	CASSKRTGVPDSNTGELFF	TGTGCCAGCAGCAAGCGGACTGGGGTCCCGGATTCTAACACCGGGGAGCTGTTTTTT
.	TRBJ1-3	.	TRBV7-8	CASSLDRISGNTIYF	TGTGCCAGCAGCTTAGACAGAATCTCTGGAAACACCATATATTTT
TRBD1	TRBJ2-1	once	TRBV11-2	CASSLVGTGGYNEQFF	TGTGCCAGCAGCTTAGTCGGGACAGGGGGCTACAATGAGCAGTTCTTC
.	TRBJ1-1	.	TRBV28	CASSLAGNTEAFF	TGTGCCAGCAGTTTAGCGGGAAACACTGAAGCTTTCTTT
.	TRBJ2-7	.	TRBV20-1	CSASQGLTYEQYF	TGCAGTGCTAGTCAGGGCCTTACCTACGAGCAGTACTTC
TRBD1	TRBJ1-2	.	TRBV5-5	CASSSFGQGAYGYTF	TGTGCCAGCAGCTCCTTTGGACAGGGGGCCTATGGCTACACCTTC
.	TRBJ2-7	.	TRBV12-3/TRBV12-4	CASTQTAGSEQYF	TGTGCCAGCACCCAAACGGCGGGAAGCGAGCAGTACTTC
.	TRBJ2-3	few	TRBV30	CAWSVRAVTDTQYF	TGTGCCTGGAGTGTCAGGGCTGTCACAGATACGCAGTATTTT
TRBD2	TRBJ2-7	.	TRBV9	CASSVAGGRLDEQYF	TGTGCCAGCAGCGTAGCGGGCGGGAGGCTGGACGAGCAGTACTTC
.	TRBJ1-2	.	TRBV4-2	CASSQDRANYGYTF	TGTGCCAGCAGCCAAGATCGCGCGAACTATGGCTACACCTTC
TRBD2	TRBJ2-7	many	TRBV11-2	CASSLEGGAEQYF	TGTGCCAGCAGCTTAGAGGGAGGGGCCGAGCAGTACTTC
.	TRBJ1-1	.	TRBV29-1	CSVGPRLNTEAFF	TGCAGCGTTGGGCCTAGACTGAACACTGAAGCTTTCTTT
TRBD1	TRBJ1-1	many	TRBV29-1	CSVERTGGAFF	TGCAGCGTTGAACGGACAGGGGGAGCTTTCTTT
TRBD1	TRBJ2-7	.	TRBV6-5	CASSYRDRGHYEQYF	TGTGCCAGCAGTTACCGGGACAGGGGGCACTACGAGCAGTACTTC
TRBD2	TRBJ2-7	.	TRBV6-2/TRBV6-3	CASSYGSGGANFYEQYF	TGTGCCAGCAGTTATGGGAGCGGGGGTGCAAACTTCTACGAGCAGTACTTC
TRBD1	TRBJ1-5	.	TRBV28	CASSFVQGALSNQPQHF	TGTGCCAGCAGTTTCGTTCAGGGGGCGTTGAGCAATCAGCCCCAGCATTTT